This T cell receptor (beta chain) was retrieved from a study of blood T cell repertoires in COVID-19. This clone was seen only a few times. The CDR3 runs 13 residues. Trimming removed 2 bases at V and 0 bases at J, with 3 bases between. Germline CDR1 and CDR2: SGDLS and YYNGEE. Per the authors' pipeline: Amplification with reference gene primers provided the estimates of nucleated cell counts. Clones were read by immunoSEQ multiplex PCR, and TCRdb kept only the in-frame ones, dropping some. The DNA gave D and trimming, while V, J and clone size come from that table. Of nearly 200,000 clones detected, 84% appear once; the ten largest clones hold less than 9.5%.

This TCR came from a man aged 35-49 years who had recovered from COVID-19. Sample: PBMCs or T cells enriched from blood (not recorded which). This chain uses TRBV9 with TRBJ1-5, with D uncertain. CDR3 nucleotides: TGTGCCAGCAGCGTTAATAGCAATCAGCCCCAGCATTTT. It encodes CASSVNSNQPQHF.